The sequence of this T cell receptor (beta chain) was determined in a study of T cells in Graves' hyperthyroidism and ophthalmopathy. Criteria for exclusion of patients were uncontrolled infection, other autoimmune disease, pregnancy or lactation. Regions amplified from RNA transcripts were the TCR beta CDR3 regions. Using the HTBI primer set, a first-round RT-PCR was run on the TCR CDR3. TCRdb re-called the multiplex PCR reads through MiXCR, storing one row per CDR3 protein. The repertoire holds approximately 530,000 distinct CDR3 sequences, with 16% as singletons. There are a few counts of this clonotype. The germline V gene encodes CDR1 SEHNR and CDR2 FQNEAQ (reference sequence). V was clipped by 5 bases and J by 0 bases, with 14 bases between them. The CDR3 is 16 amino acids.

The chain combines TRBV7-9 with TRBJ1-3; D remains unclear. The source material was blood. This sequence originates from a woman in her late teens or twenties with Graves' hyperthyroidism. CDR3 amino acids: CASSPSLADSGNTIYF. The CDR3 DNA reads as TGTGCCAGCAGCCCCTCTCTCGCGGACTCTGGAAACACCATATATTTT.